The 6 T cell receptor beta chains listed next were all sequenced from one sample in a study of post-analysis software for immune sequencing data. Libraries were made from TCR beta cDNA, and they carried unique molecular identifiers. TCRdb redid the calling of the PCR reads with MiXCR, one entry per CDR3 protein. Among around 250,000 distinct CDR3 sequences, 35% to 45% were seen once, and the ten largest hold under 5.5%. Regarding the study as a whole: Included in a set of several TRBV segments more frequent in patients than controls were TRBV5-6, TRBV5-1 and TRBV20-1.

No cognate antigen is known for these TCRs. Sequencing was performed on blood. The origin of the receptors is a girl aged 10 to 17 with multiple sclerosis.

As concerns this clonotype: This clone may be a read error of a much larger clone one base away. The chain recombines TRBV28 with TRBJ2-1, with TRBD1 matching over 8 bases. Germline CDR1 is MDHEN and CDR2 is SYDVKM. This CDR3 has 15 residues. The CDR3 sequence: CAGRVAGGFYNEQFF. The CDR3 nucleotides read TGTGCCGGCAGGGTGGCAGGGGGCTTCTACAATGAGCAGTTCTTC.

This clonotype has just one count. The rearrangement uses TRBV5-1 and TRBJ2-2; TRBD2 matches at 8 bases. Trimming at V came to 2 bases and at J to 5 bases, leaving 5 bases not matched to a gene. CDR1 and CDR2 from the germline V gene are SGHRS and YFSETQ. The CDR3 is 15 residues long. CDR3 protein: CASSFSPGGTGELFF. The CDR3 DNA is TGCGCCAGCAGCTTCTCGCCGGGGGGGACCGGGGAGCTGTTTTTT.

Ten or more counts support this clonotype. The chain is built from TRBV7-2 and TRBJ2-1; 7 bases are shared with TRBD2. V lost 4 bases to trimming and J lost 9 bases; unmatched junction nucleotides: 9. Germline V CDR1 and CDR2: SGHTA, FQGNSA. CDR3 length: 14 amino acids. DNA for the CDR3: TGTGCCAGCAGCTGGGGGGGTAGGTTTGTTGAGCAGTTCTTC. It is translated as CASSWGGRFVEQFF.

This clonotype was observed at least ten times. The rearrangement joins TRBV20-1 to TRBJ2-3, with 8 bases fitting TRBD2. The length of the CDR3 is 14 residues. Germline assignment: CDR1 DFQATT and CDR2 SNEGSKA (reference sequence). With 1 base clipped from V and 2 bases from J, the junction kept 2 bases outside the gene matches. CDR3 sequence reads: CSARGGGITDTQYF. As DNA, the CDR3 is TGCAGTGCTAGAGGCGGGGGGATCACAGATACGCAGTATTTT.

Notes on this clonotype: A much larger clone sits a single nucleotide away, making a read error possible. The chain joins TRBV14 to TRBJ2-1, with 11 bases matching TRBD2. The DNA end is more similar to TRBJ2-7, so the J call may be wrong. The CDR3 is 18 residues long. CDR1 is SGHDN, CDR2 FVKESK, per germline. For the CDR3, the DNA is TGTGCCAGCAGCCAAGATACCGGACTAGCGGGTACCTACAATGAGCAGTACTTC. Protein product: CASSQDTGLAGTYNEQYF.

The genes are TRBV5-4 and TRBJ1-1; 7 nucleotides align to TRBD1. The CDR3 spans 14 residues. Trimming removed 3 bases from V and 5 bases from J; junction bases left unmatched: 7. Germline V gives CDR1 SGHNT, CDR2 YYREEE (reference sequence). This CDR3 reads CASSYQGVKTEAFF. The CDR3 DNA is TGTGCCAGCAGCTACCAGGGGGTAAAGACTGAAGCTTTCTTT.